The 32 T cell receptor beta chains below all came from one sample that was sequenced in a study of OX40 agonist ivuxolimab in advanced cancers. Profiled with immunoSEQ multiplex PCR; TCRdb holds only in-frame clones, not every one. Found here are about 96,000 clones, more than 80% of them singletons; the top ten hold under 7%. The material was CD4+ or CD8+ T cells sorted from blood, obtained in a trial of the OX40 agonist ivuxolimab. Source of these receptors: an adult with an advanced solid tumor such as melanoma, head and neck, liver or kidney cancer.

The chain couples TRBV19 to TRBJ2-1; 10 bases match TRBD2. V lost 4 bases, J lost 4 bases, and 4 bases stayed unmatched. Germline V CDR1 and CDR2: LNHDA, SQIVND (reference sequence). This CDR3 is 15 amino acids long. CDR3: CASSTLAGGYNEQFF. The CDR3 DNA reads TGTGCCAGTAGTACCTTAGCGGGGGGATACAATGAGCAGTTCTTC.

The V and J genes are TRBV19 and TRBJ1-1; 9 bases fit TRBD1. Germline V gene lookup returns CDR1 LNHDA and CDR2 SQIVND (reference sequence). This CDR3 has 13 amino acids. The V segment lost 4 bases and the J segment 7 bases; nucleotides outside the gene matches: 4. The CDR3 is CASSRTGDLEAFF. The CDR3 bases are TGTGCCAGTAGTAGGACAGGGGATCTTGAAGCTTTCTTT.

This clone showed up just a few times. The V gene is TRBV5-1, the J gene TRBJ2-5, with D possibly matching TRBD1 (5 bases). Trimming removed 5 bases at V and 2 bases at J, with 16 bases between. This CDR3 spans 15 amino acids. Germline lookup yields CDR1 SGHRS and CDR2 YFSETQ. This CDR3 reads CASSTDQGPQETQYF. For the CDR3, the DNA is TGCGCCAGCAGTACGGACCAGGGTCCGCAAGAGACCCAGTACTTC.

The rearrangement links TRBV12-5 to TRBJ2-3; D call uncertain. This CDR3 has 10 amino acids. The V gene's germline CDR1 is LGHNT and CDR2 FRNRAP. The V and J ends lost 2 bases and 7 bases respectively, with 1 base between them. The CDR3 loop is CASGLNTQYF. CDR3 sequence (DNA): TGTGCTAGTGGTTTGAATACGCAGTATTTT.

V and J are TRBV9 and TRBJ2-1, with 9 positions matching TRBD2. The CDR3 extends over 18 amino acids. Germline CDR1 and CDR2: SGDLS and YYNGEE. V lost 0 bases, J lost 1 base, and 8 bases stayed unmatched. CDR3 nucleotide sequence: TGTGCCAGCAGCGTAGGAGGCGGGGGGGCTATTTCCTACAATGAGCAGTTCTTC. It translates to CASSVGGGGAISYNEQFF.

This clone was seen a few times. The V and J genes are TRBV5-1 and TRBJ1-5; no clear D gene. Looked up from germline, CDR1 is SGHRS and CDR2 is YFSETQ. There are 14 residues in the CDR3. V dropped 3 bases and J dropped 0 bases, with 7 bases sitting between them. As DNA, the CDR3 is TGCGCCAGCAGCTCCGGTTATAGCAATCAGCCCCAGCATTTT. It is translated as CASSSGYSNQPQHF.

The V and J genes are TRBV19 and TRBJ1-5; D gene unclear. Trimming took 5 bases from V and 4 from J, leaving 21 bases between them. Per germline, CDR1 LNHDA and CDR2 SQIVND (reference sequence). There are 17 residues in the CDR3. The CDR3 DNA reads TGTGCCAGTAGTGACCAAAGGCAGTCTTGGCTTAATCAGCCCCAGCATTTT. It yields the protein CASSDQRQSWLNQPQHF.

The chain uses TRBV30 and TRBJ2-7, with 8 bases lining up with TRBD2. The germline CDR1 and CDR2 sequences are GTSNPN and SVGIG (reference sequence). There are 14 residues in the CDR3. V lost 4 bases, J lost 2 bases, and 7 bases stayed unmatched. CDR3 protein: CAWMERGNTYEQYF. The CDR3 DNA reads as TGTGCCTGGATGGAGCGGGGGAACACCTACGAGCAGTACTTC.

This clone was detected a few times. The chain is built from TRBV7-9 and TRBJ1-5; possibly TRBD1 for D (5 bases). Per the germline V gene, CDR1 is SEHNR and CDR2 is FQNEAQ (reference sequence). The CDR3 covers 15 residues. The ends were cut back, 2 bases at V and 1 base at J, with 9 bases in the middle. CDR3 sequence (DNA): TGTGCCAGCAGCTTACGAGGGGACAGCAATCAGCCCCAGCATTTT. This sequence encodes CASSLRGDSNQPQHF.

The chain is built from TRBV18 and TRBJ2-6, with a tentative D call TRBD1 (6 bases). The CDR3 consists of 15 residues. The V end was cut by 6 bases, the J end by 0 bases, with 9 bases between. Germline V gene data show CDR1 as KGHSH and CDR2 as LQKENI. DNA for the CDR3: TGTGCCAGCTCTCCGGACAGCTCTGGGGCCAACGTCCTGACTTTC. It encodes CASSPDSSGANVLTF.

The genes are TRBV6-1 and TRBJ1-2, with D perhaps matching TRBD1 (6 bases). Germline V CDR1 and CDR2: MNHNS, SASEGT. The CDR3 runs to 13 residues. Trimming pared 2 bases from V and 7 bases from J, leaving 11 bases between. The CDR3 DNA reads TGTGCCAGCAGTGAAACGGGGGCGGGTGGCTACACCTTC. Protein sequence: CASSETGAGGYTF.

This chain links TRBV5-1 with TRBJ1-6; D is possibly TRBD1 (5 bases). The length of the CDR3 is 19 residues. Germline CDR1 SGHRS, CDR2 YFSETQ. The V and J ends lost 0 bases and 1 base respectively, with 17 bases between them. CDR3 nucleotides: TGCGCCAGCAGCTTGGAAGCATTGAGGGGCGCATCCTATAATTCACCCCTCCACTTT. Encoded protein: CASSLEALRGASYNSPLHF.

Here the CDR3 DNA reads TGCGCCAGCAGCCCCCGGACAGGAGGGGTCGAGCAGTACTTC. It translates to CASSPRTGGVEQYF. This sequence joins TRBV5-1 and TRBJ2-7; TRBD1 might be the D (7 bases). Trimming removed 4 bases at V and 6 bases at J, with 17 bases between. From germline, CDR1 is SGHRS and CDR2 YFSETQ. This CDR3 spans 14 amino acids.

This sequence joins TRBV11-2 and TRBJ2-5; maybe TRBD2 (6 bases). Trimming removed 1 base at V and 1 base at J, with 16 bases between. The CDR3 sequence is 17 residues long. Germline V gene sequence: CDR1 SGHAT, CDR2 FQNNGV. The CDR3 spells CASSLGKGGGTQETQYF. The CDR3 bases are TGTGCCAGCAGCTTAGGCAAAGGAGGCGGGACCCAAGAGACCCAGTACTTC.

This chain joins TRBV5-1 and TRBJ1-2; 7 bases align to TRBD1. V lost 7 bases and J lost 0; bases outside the gene matches: 9. There are 15 residues in the CDR3. Germline assignment: CDR1 SGHRS and CDR2 YFSETQ. The CDR3 DNA follows: TGCGCCAGCTCTAACAACAGGGGTACTAACTATGGCTACACCTTC. It translates to CASSNNRGTNYGYTF.

The CDR3 reads CSVLRGSTDTQYF. The DNA for the CDR3 is TGCAGCGTCCTCAGGGGTAGCACAGATACGCAGTATTTT. The V and J genes are TRBV29-1 and TRBJ2-3; maybe TRBD1 (6 bases). Trimming pared 6 bases from V and 0 bases from J, leaving 10 bases between. Germline V gene sequence: CDR1 SQVTM, CDR2 ANQGSEA. The length of the CDR3 is 13 residues.

This chain joins TRBV11-3 and TRBJ2-3, with TRBD2 matching 12 bases. This CDR3 is built from 14 residues. From germline, CDR1 is SGHNT and CDR2 YENEEA. J gave up 7 bases and V 5 bases, and 4 bases lay outside the gene matches. CDR3 in DNA: TGTGCCAGCAGCCCTAGCGGGGGGGCATATACGCAGTATTTT. Translated: CASSPSGGAYTQYF.

This CDR3 is CSVDGTGKYGYTF. CDR3 DNA sequence: TGCAGCGTTGACGGGACAGGGAAATATGGCTACACCTTC. This sequence joins TRBV29-1 and TRBJ1-2; 9 positions match TRBD1. CDR3 length equals 13 residues. Losses at the gene ends were 3 bases for V and 5 bases for J; bases not matched to a gene: 4. The germline V gene encodes CDR1 SQVTM and CDR2 ANQGSEA.

Of note for this clone: One end of the junction does not line up with germline, which may come from a read error. The chain recombines TRBV15 with TRBJ1-2; D remains ambiguous. CDR1 and CDR2 (germline): LNHNV, YYDKDF (reference sequence). The CDR3 sequence is 13 residues long. The CDR3 loop reads CATSRVGSIKAYF. The CDR3 nucleotides are TGTGCCACCAGCAGAGTTGGGTCGATTAAGGCCTACTTC.

This rearrangement joins TRBV10-1 to TRBJ2-5; 14 bases align to TRBD2. Trimming took 4 bases from V and 5 from J; bases not matched to a gene: 6. Germline V CDR1 and CDR2: WNHNN, SYGVQD (reference sequence). The CDR3 covers 16 residues. CDR3 residues: CASSGGTSGRLETQYF. The CDR3 DNA reads TGCGCCAGCAGTGGGGGGACTAGCGGGAGATTGGAGACCCAGTACTTC.

The chain joins TRBV27 to TRBJ2-7; TRBD2 aligns across 12 bases. Germline V CDR1 and CDR2: MNHEY, SMNVEV (reference sequence). After removal of 6 bases from V and 2 bases from J, the junction contained 2 bases not matched to a gene. The CDR3 is made up of 14 amino acids. The CDR3 loop reads CASRLAGGPYEQYF. In DNA, the CDR3 is TGTGCCAGCAGGCTAGCGGGAGGGCCCTACGAGCAGTACTTC.

V and J are TRBV7-2 and TRBJ2-1; no reliable D call. This CDR3 region has 14 residues. Per the germline V gene, CDR1 is SGHTA and CDR2 is FQGNSA. V was pared by 5 bases and J by 3 bases, with 11 bases between. The CDR3 DNA sequence: TGTGCCAGCAGCACCCAGGCATACTACAATGAGCAGTTCTTC. Protein: CASSTQAYYNEQFF.

This chain joins TRBV5-6 and TRBJ1-5; TRBD1 is a possible D gene (6 bases). Germline CDR1 reads SGHDT; CDR2 reads YYEEEE. Between the trimmed V and J ends, which lost 0 bases and 6 bases, there was a span of 10 bases. The CDR3 has 14 amino acids. The CDR3 here is CASSLGRGIQPQHF. The CDR3 coding sequence is TGTGCCAGCAGCTTGGGCAGGGGTATTCAGCCCCAGCATTTT. The entire variable domain, with the rest obtained from reference TRBV5-6 and TRBJ1-5, is as follows: DAGVTQSPTHLIKTRGQQVTLRCSPKSGHDTVSWYQQALGQGPQFIFQYYEEEERQRGNFPDRFSGHQFPNYSSELNVNALLLGDSALYLCASSLGRGIQPQHFGDGTRLSIL.

The chain is built from TRBV6-1 and TRBJ1-1; D gene uncertain. V was cut by 8 bases and J by 0 bases, with 10 bases left in between. The CDR3 consists of 13 residues. Germline lookup yields CDR1 MNHNS and CDR2 SASEGT. The DNA for the CDR3 is TGTGCCAGCTCCGCAACAATGAACACTGAAGCTTTCTTT. It translates to CASSATMNTEAFF.

The chain links TRBV10-3 to TRBJ2-3; 8 bases are shared with TRBD2. Germline V gene sequence: CDR1 ENHRY, CDR2 SYGVKD. After removal of 6 bases from V and 6 bases from J, the junction contained 8 bases not matched to a gene. The CDR3 is 14 amino acids. The CDR3 spells CAIRSSGNSDTQYF. CDR3 sequence (DNA): TGTGCCATCAGGAGTAGCGGGAACAGCGATACGCAGTATTTT.

The chain couples TRBV6-5 to TRBJ2-7; 8 bases are a match to TRBD1. J lost 6 bases, V lost 0 bases, and 10 bases had no gene match. The CDR3 runs 16 residues. Looked up from germline, CDR1 is MNHEY and CDR2 is SVGAGI. The CDR3 spells CASSYSITGDRGEQYF. As DNA, the CDR3 is TGTGCCAGCAGTTACTCAATTACCGGAGACAGGGGCGAGCAGTACTTC.

The rearrangement uses TRBV5-1 and TRBJ1-6, with D unresolved. Germline-derived CDR1 and CDR2 are SGHRS and YFSETQ. The CDR3 runs to 16 residues. Deletions cut 4 bases from V and 0 bases from J, with 11 bases between. The CDR3 DNA follows: TGCGCCAGCAGCCCGGTCGTTGTCTCCTATAATTCACCCCTCCACTTT. Amino acids: CASSPVVVSYNSPLHF. Full variable domain (rest looked up from reference TRBV5-1 and TRBJ1-6): KAGVTQTPRYLIKTRGQQVTLSCSPISGHRSVSWYQQTPGQGLQFLFEYFSETQRNKGNFPGRFSGRQFSNSRSEMNVSTLELGDSALYLCASSPVVVSYNSPLHFGNGTRLTVT.

The V call is TRBV12-5, the J call TRBJ2-3, with D unclear. The CDR3 is made up of 11 amino acids. V gave up 5 bases and J gave up 4 bases, with 4 bases separating them. Germline loops: CDR1 LGHNT, CDR2 FRNRAP. The CDR3 sequence is CASGVSDTQYF. The DNA of the CDR3 is TGTGCTAGTGGTGTGTCAGATACGCAGTATTTT.

V and J are TRBV5-4 and TRBJ2-7, with 8 bases matching TRBD2. Trimming took 0 bases from V and 3 from J; bases not matched to a gene: 2. The CDR3 runs 14 residues. Per germline, CDR1 SGHNT and CDR2 YYREEE (reference sequence). In DNA form, the CDR3 reads TGTGCCAGCAGCTTGGAAGGGACTAGCTACGAGCAGTACTTC. Translating it yields CASSLEGTSYEQYF.

The J gene is TRBJ1-1, the V gene TRBV14; weak D call: TRBD1 (6 bases). V lost 5 bases, J lost 0 bases, and 16 bases lay in between. The CDR3 sequence is 16 residues long. CDR1 is SGHDN and CDR2 is FVKESK in the germline V gene. CDR3 nucleotide sequence: TGTGCCAGCAGCGCTCCAGGGGTGACTTTGAACACTGAAGCTTTCTTT. Residues: CASSAPGVTLNTEAFF.

V gene TRBV4-2 combines with J gene TRBJ2-5, with 11 bases that match TRBD2. V shed 2 bases, J shed 4 bases, and the junction held 3 bases outside the gene matches. CDR3 length: 15 amino acids. Looked up from germline, CDR1 is LGHNA and CDR2 is YNFKEQ. CDR3 nucleotides: TGTGCCAGCAGCCAACTAGCGGGAGGTGTAGAGACCCAGTACTTC. Amino acid sequence: CASSQLAGGVETQYF.

This sequence joins TRBV12-5 and TRBJ2-2; TRBD2 aligns across 9 bases. CDR1 is LGHNT, CDR2 FRNRAP, per germline. V was pared by 5 bases and J by 0 bases, with 10 bases of the junction left unmatched. CDR3 size: 18 residues. The CDR3 loop is CASGPLTVAGANTGELFF. CDR3 sequence (DNA): TGTGCTAGTGGTCCTCTTACAGTAGCGGGAGCGAACACCGGGGAGCTGTTTTTT.